This T cell receptor (beta chain) came from a study of cytomegalovirus exposure and HLA in healthy donors. Study outcomes and limitations: By HLA locus, TCR association rates varied in a later analysis, with DRB1 showing the most and HLA-C the fewest.

PCR primers comprised 60 Vbeta and 13 Jbeta primers. This table comes from immunoSEQ multiplex PCR, and its TCRdb copy is limited to in-frame clones, with some not included. The sample records about 250,000 clones, 85% being singletons. A word on this clone: Its antigen is unknown.

Per germline, CDR1 SNHLY and CDR2 FYNNEI. There are 15 residues in the CDR3. V dropped 2 bases and J dropped 0 bases, with 5 bases sitting between them. The sequencing input was PBMCs. The TCR sequence derives from a girl aged 2 to 10 in good health and CMV-seronegative. The gene calls are TRBV2 and TRBJ1-6; no definite D call. The CDR3 DNA reads TGTGCCAGCAGTGAAACACGCTCCTATAATTCACCCCTCCACTTT. Protein product: CASSETRSYNSPLHF.